Listed here are 24 T cell receptor beta chains from one sample, sequenced in a study of CD8 T cells in Susac syndrome (dated by TCRdb to 2018 to 2020). The method behind the library was the immunoSEQ multiplex PCR assay. RNA was extracted using the RNeasy kit, and about 0.5 to 1 microgram was reverse transcribed with random hexamers. TCRdb reanalyzed the raw reads on its own, using fastp at Q25 for trimming and MiXCR for clone calling, and kept in-frame beta chains. CDR3 protein duplicates are merged, each entry listing the most common genes and DNA. For this sample there are about 300,000 distinct CDR3 sequences; about 89% appear just once. The leading ten clones occupy around 0.2% of the sample. Sequencing was performed on CD8+ T cells from PBMCs. The receptors shown here come from a human donor with multiple sclerosis.

The chain has TRBV20-1 and TRBJ2-5; 9 bases line up with TRBD1. V trimming: 0 bases; J trimming: 0 bases; junction bases outside the gene matches: 2. Germline lookup yields CDR1 DFQATT and CDR2 SNEGSKA (reference sequence). CDR3 length: 15 residues. The CDR3 sequence: CSARDWTGDQETQYF. CDR3 sequence (DNA): TGCAGTGCTAGAGACTGGACAGGGGACCAAGAGACCCAGTACTTC.

The V and J genes are TRBV4-3 and TRBJ2-7; 9 bases match TRBD1. The CDR3 covers 16 residues. The V gene's germline CDR1 is LGHNA and CDR2 YSLEER. The J segment lost 5 bases and the V segment lost 3 bases, leaving 11 bases of the junction unmatched. The CDR3: CASSHRTGGGGDEQYF. The CDR3 coding sequence is TGCGCCAGCAGCCATCGAACAGGGGGCGGTGGGGACGAGCAGTACTTC.

The chain combines TRBV6-2 or TRBV6-3 with TRBJ1-5; D gene unclear. The CDR3 consists of 14 residues. From germline, CDR1 is MNHEY and CDR2 SVGEGT. V lost 6 bases and J 9 bases, leaving 18 bases between the germline ends. CDR3 in amino acids: CASSSRTGKGPQHF. CDR3 sequence (DNA): TGTGCCAGCAGCTCTCGGACCGGTAAAGGGCCCCAGCATTTT.

The V and J genes are TRBV7-3 and TRBJ2-5, with 14 nucleotides matching TRBD2. This CDR3 spans 17 amino acids. V was clipped by 2 bases and J by 2 bases; unmatched bases: 4. The V gene's germline CDR1 is SGHTA and CDR2 FQGTGA. CDR3: CASSLYGLAGGQETQYF. The DNA for the CDR3 is TGTGCCAGCAGCTTATATGGACTAGCGGGAGGACAAGAGACCCAGTACTTC.

This clonotype was picked up a small number of times. The chain has TRBV28 and TRBJ1-3, with D unclear. Germline CDR1 MDHEN, CDR2 SYDVKM. The CDR3 consists of 14 residues. V shed 1 base and J shed 0 bases, with 4 bases lying between them. CDR3 loop: CASSLSLSGNTIYF. DNA of the CDR3: TGTGCCAGCAGTTTATCTCTCTCTGGAAACACCATATATTTT.

The chain links TRBV20-1 to TRBJ2-1, with 10 bases matching TRBD2. The germline V gene has CDR1 DFQATT and CDR2 SNEGSKA (reference sequence). J was trimmed by 9 bases and V by 4 bases; bases with no gene match: 9. There are 14 residues in the CDR3. In nucleotides, the CDR3 is TGCAGTGCTATAGCTAGCGGGAGAGGTGGTGAGCAGTTCTTC. Translated: CSAIASGRGGEQFF.

This rearrangement joins TRBV7-2 to TRBJ1-4; D uncertain. This CDR3 spans 13 amino acids. Deletions cut 5 bases from V and 3 bases from J, with 7 bases between. Germline CDR1 SGHTA, CDR2 FQGNSA. The CDR3 DNA reads as TGTGCCAGCAGCACGGAACCTAATGAAAAACTGTTTTTT. Its translation: CASSTEPNEKLFF.

This clonotype occurred a few times. V usage is TRBV6-5 and J usage is TRBJ2-1; 11 nucleotides agree with TRBD2. Germline-derived CDR1 and CDR2 are MNHEY and SVGAGI. V lost 5 bases, J lost 0 bases, and 0 bases stayed unmatched. CDR3 length: 15 amino acids. CDR3 coding DNA: TGTGCCAGCAGTACTAGCGGGAGCTCCTACAATGAGCAGTTCTTC. Protein product: CASSTSGSSYNEQFF.

The chain employs TRBV7-9 and TRBJ2-1; 8 nucleotides line up with TRBD2. Trimming removed 5 bases from V and 9 bases from J; junction bases left unmatched: 12. Germline CDR1 SEHNR, CDR2 FQNEAQ (reference sequence). The CDR3 has 15 amino acids. Here the CDR3 DNA reads TGTGCCAGCAGCCTAGGGATCGGACTAGCAGTTGAGCAGTTCTTC. The encoded protein is CASSLGIGLAVEQFF.

V gene TRBV14 combines with J gene TRBJ2-1; possibly TRBD1 or TRBD2 for D (6 bases each). V gave up 1 base and J gave up 2 bases, with 9 bases separating them. This CDR3 region has 15 residues. Germline values: CDR1 SGHDN, CDR2 FVKESK. Written as DNA, the CDR3 is TGTGCCAGCAGCCAAGGGGGGGCGACCTACAATGAGCAGTTCTTC. Amino acid sequence: CASSQGGATYNEQFF.

V usage is TRBV5-1 and J usage is TRBJ2-6; D possibly corresponds to TRBD1 (6 bases). The V gene's germline CDR1 is SGHRS and CDR2 YFSETQ. The ends were cut back, 4 bases at V and 0 bases at J, with 8 bases in the middle. CDR3 length: 15 residues. In DNA, the CDR3 is TGCGCCAGCAGCCTCAGGGGCTCTGGGGCCAACGTCCTGACTTTC. Translating it yields CASSLRGSGANVLTF.

V and J are TRBV5-4 and TRBJ2-5; 12 bases fit TRBD2. V gave up 1 base and J gave up 0 bases; unmatched junction bases: 13. CDR3 size: 20 residues. CDR1 and CDR2 from the germline V gene are SGHNT and YYREEE (reference sequence). The CDR3 sequence: CASSLPSSGGASGYQETQYF. The CDR3 region has the DNA TGTGCCAGCAGCTTGCCATCTAGCGGGGGGGCGTCGGGCTACCAAGAGACCCAGTACTTC.

V gene TRBV6-2 or TRBV6-3 combines with J gene TRBJ2-7; TRBD2 might be the D (5 bases). CDR3 length equals 14 residues. The germline gives CDR1 MNHEY, CDR2 SVGEGT. Trimming removed 5 bases from V and 2 bases from J, with 13 bases in between. CDR3 bases: TGTGCCAGCAGTATCGGGGTAACAACCTACGAGCAGTACTTC. Encoded protein: CASSIGVTTYEQYF.

This clonotype was observed a few times. The rearrangement links TRBV2 to TRBJ2-7, with 8 bases that match TRBD2. The junction had 10 bases not matched to a gene; V was cut back by 6 bases and J by 3 bases. Germline CDR1 is SNHLY and CDR2 is FYNNEI. CDR3 length: 15 residues. The CDR3 protein is CASSPPVSGDYEQYF. In DNA, the CDR3 is TGTGCCAGCAGCCCGCCTGTTAGCGGGGACTACGAGCAGTACTTC.

The chain combines TRBV24-1 with TRBJ2-1; 15 bases are shared with TRBD2. The germline V gene encodes CDR1 KGHDR and CDR2 SFDVKD. The CDR3 length is 19 residues. V shed 4 bases, J shed 5 bases, and the junction held 11 bases outside the gene matches. DNA of the CDR3: TGTGCCACCAGTGAAGCCGGACTAGCGGGGGGGAGCGCCCACAATGAGCAGTTCTTC. Translated, it gives CATSEAGLAGGSAHNEQFF.

This clonotype was counted only a few times. The chain employs TRBV27 and TRBJ2-2; 8 bases fit TRBD1. This CDR3 has 13 residues. The germline gives CDR1 MNHEY, CDR2 SMNVEV (reference sequence). V was clipped by 9 bases and J by 5 bases; unmatched bases: 5. CDR3 DNA: TGTGCCAGTTCGAGACAGGGGACCGGGGAGCTGTTTTTT. Its translation: CASSRQGTGELFF.

The chain joins TRBV6-5 to TRBJ2-3, with 11 bases fitting TRBD2. Trimming took 4 bases from V and 5 from J; bases not matched to a gene: 11. Germline CDR1 and CDR2: MNHEY and SVGAGI. CDR3 length: 17 residues. The CDR3 bases are TGTGCCAGCAGTTTTCGGGCGCTAGCGGGAGGTAGAGATACGCAGTATTTT. It translates to CASSFRALAGGRDTQYF.

The chain joins TRBV4-2 to TRBJ2-1; unclear D gene. CDR3 size: 14 residues. Trimming took 8 bases from V and 0 from J, leaving 11 bases between them. CDR1 and CDR2 from the germline V gene are LGHNA and YNFKEQ. The CDR3 nucleotides read TGTGCCAGCGAGATGGAGAGCTCCTACAATGAGCAGTTCTTC. It specifies CASEMESSYNEQFF.

The chain combines TRBV27 with TRBJ2-7; 8 bases are a match to TRBD1. Germline V gene sequence: CDR1 MNHEY, CDR2 SMNVEV (reference sequence). The CDR3 is 13 amino acids. V lost 3 bases, J lost 7 bases, and 5 bases stayed unmatched. The CDR3 protein is CASSFSGGLEQYF. CDR3 nucleotide sequence: TGTGCCAGCAGTTTCTCAGGGGGCCTGGAGCAGTACTTC.

Note on this clonotype: A junction boundary mismatches the germline segment, possibly from a read error. The chain couples TRBV19 to TRBJ2-6; TRBD1 aligns across 8 bases. CDR1 LNHDA and CDR2 SQIVND come from the germline V gene (reference sequence). CDR3 length equals 16 residues. Written as DNA, the CDR3 is TGTGCCAGTAGTTCGCACAGGGGGACTGGGGCCATCGTCCTGACTTTC. Translating gives CASSSHRGTGAIVLTF. The whole variable domain, remainder taken from reference TRBV19 and TRBJ2-6, is DGGITQSPKYLFRKEGQNVTLSCEQNLNHDAMYWYRQDPGQGLRLIYYSQIVNDFQKGDIAEGYSVSREKKESFPLTVTSAQKNPTAFYLCASSSHRGTGAIVLTFGAGSRLTVL.

CDR3 bases: TGTGCCAGCACCCGGAGCTCTGGAAACACCATATATTTT. It yields the protein CASTRSSGNTIYF. This chain links TRBV6-2 or TRBV6-3 with TRBJ1-3, with D hard to call. The CDR3 is 13 residues long. The germline V and J ends were trimmed by 7 bases and 0 bases, with 7 bases remaining between them. Germline CDR1 MNHEY, CDR2 SVGEGT.

This sequence joins TRBV19 and TRBJ2-7, with 8 bases aligning to TRBD1. Germline V gene lookup returns CDR1 LNHDA and CDR2 SQIVND (reference sequence). CDR3 length: 15 amino acids. The J segment lost 5 bases and the V segment lost 5 bases, leaving 11 bases of the junction unmatched. Here the CDR3 DNA reads TGTGCCAGTAGTTGGGCGGACAGGGATTACGACGAGCAGTACTTC. Translation: CASSWADRDYDEQYF.

This chain links TRBV9 with TRBJ2-1; 10 bases agree with TRBD2. Germline V gene data show CDR1 as SGDLS and CDR2 as YYNGEE. CDR3 length equals 18 residues. The ends lost 4 bases at V and 5 bases at J; junction bases unmatched: 15. The CDR3 sequence is CASSFPRASGSSDNEQFF. CDR3 DNA: TGTGCCAGCAGCTTCCCGAGGGCTAGCGGGAGTAGCGACAATGAGCAGTTCTTC.

The chain combines TRBV5-6 with TRBJ2-3, with a weak D call TRBD1 (6 bases). V lost 4 bases, J lost 6 bases, and 12 bases lay in between. The germline V gene encodes CDR1 SGHDT and CDR2 YYEEEE. CDR3 length: 13 residues. Written as DNA, the CDR3 is TGTGCCAGCAGCGCCCTTAGGGGGGATACGCAGTATTTT. It is translated as CASSALRGDTQYF.